This T cell receptor beta chain came from a study of CD8 T cells in Susac syndrome. Random hexamers primed reverse transcription of about 0.5 to 1 ug RNA. TCRdb itself ran the immunoSEQ multiplex PCR reads through MiXCR, one entry per CDR3 protein. The sample has around 77,000 distinct CDR3 sequences, 96% seen once. This clonotype was detected only once. Treatment-naive patients with stable or active relapsing-remitting disease were the multiple sclerosis controls. Negative isolation was used for CD8+ and CD4+ T cells and FACS enrichment for TEMRA cells. Trimming cost V 8 bases and J 0 bases; bases outside gene matches: 6. In germline, CDR1 is LNHDA, CDR2 SQIVND (reference sequence). This CDR3 comprises 15 residues.

Sequencing input: CD4+ T cells from PBMCs. The clonotype was recovered from a human donor with multiple sclerosis. The chain couples TRBV19 to TRBJ1-5, with 8 bases that match TRBD1. The CDR3 region is CASQTTGDSNQPQHF. In nucleotides, the CDR3 is TGTGCCAGTCAAACGACAGGGGATAGCAATCAGCCCCAGCATTTT.